Listed below are T cell receptor beta chains from one sample, sequenced in a study of T cell responses to AZD1222 COVID-19 vaccine. Sequenced by immunoSEQ multiplex PCR; TCRdb stores in-frame clones only, minus some. Of roughly 150,000 clones listed, approximately 90% are singletons. The specimen was peripheral blood, collected 28 days after the second AZD1222 dose. These receptors were collected from an adult who received the AZD1222 COVID-19 vaccine. CDR3s include the opening cysteine and the closing phenylalanine or tryptophan.

12 | TRBJ2-3 | TRBV5-6 | CASSLNWDTQYF
13 | TRBJ1-1 | TRBV6-5 | CASSTNRQFEAFF
14 | TRBJ1-2 | TRBV7-8 | CASSLSLVGDGYTF
12 | TRBJ2-7 | TRBV2 | CAIRQSSYEQYF
15 | TRBJ2-5 | TRBV12-5 | CASGFGQGVGETQYF
15 | TRBJ1-4 | TRBV19 | CASSRVDSSNEKLFF
15 | TRBJ1-2 | TRBV10-3 | CAISVTEEGGYGYTF
14 | TRBJ1-3 | TRBV4-1 | CASTGVGTGNTIYF
14 | TRBJ1-2 | TRBV5-1 | CASSLTQPEDGYTF
15 | TRBJ1-2 | TRBV6-6 | CASSGGAGGGYGYTF
14 | TRBJ2-5 | TRBV12-5 | CASGRRTGQETQYF
15 | TRBJ1-4 | TRBV5-1 | CASRDSIATNEKLFF
15 | TRBJ2-5 | TRBV5-4 | CASSSRTGRQETQYF
16 | TRBJ1-3 | TRBV3-1/TRBV3-2 | CASSRDYRLDGNTIYF
12 | TRBJ2-1 | TRBV27 | CASSKPSGEQFF
15 | TRBJ2-3 | TRBV2 | CASTYQGLGADTQYF
13 | TRBJ1-3 | TRBV5-1 | CASRELSGNTIYF
15 | TRBJ1-1 | TRBV28 | CALHSGTARNTEAFF
14 | TRBJ2-1 | TRBV14 | CASGGTGHYNEQFF
17 | TRBJ2-6 | TRBV11-2 | CASSLVSPDSGANVLTF
14 | TRBJ2-7 | TRBV7-8 | CASSIRDFSYEQYF
14 | TRBJ2-7 | TRBV11-2 | CASTPGGGLYEQYF
15 | TRBJ2-1 | TRBV6-4 | CASSDLAGGYNEQFF
15 | TRBJ2-7 | TRBV28 | CASSLLGGDLYEQYF
14 | TRBJ2-5 | TRBV5-1 | CASSLGGQQETQYF
16 | TRBJ2-7 | TRBV2 | CASSEALLAGDYEQYF
16 | TRBJ1-3 | TRBV19 | CASKTETGVPGNTIYF
16 | TRBJ2-3 | TRBV7-8 | CASSRQRGGQGDTQYF
14 | TRBJ2-7 | TRBV28 | CASSQPGEYYEQYF
16 | TRBJ2-5 | TRBV5-8 | CASSLGTSGIPETQYF
18 | TRBJ2-1 | TRBV11-1 | CASSLALAGAKIGNEQFF
14 | TRBJ2-7 | TRBV13 | CASSPGTQHHEQYF
11 | TRBJ2-7 | TRBV2 | CATLRREGPYF
16 | TRBJ2-7 | TRBV27 | CASSLQSGTSVREQYF
14 | TRBJ1-1 | TRBV7-6 | CASSGAGTNTEAFF
15 | TRBJ1-1 | TRBV19 | CASSIRTSLGTEAFF
12 | TRBJ2-7 | TRBV18 | CASSSYSYEQYF
13 | TRBJ2-7 | TRBV3-1/TRBV3-2 | CASSPGLGYEQYF
10 | TRBJ2-1 | TRBV29-1 | CSAADNEQFF
12 | TRBJ1-1 | TRBV5-1 | CASSLGTGEAFF
16 | TRBJ2-1 | TRBV4-1 | CASSQGRGGAYNEQFF
12 | TRBJ2-5 | TRBV5-4 | CASSFSGETQYF
15 | TRBJ2-5 | TRBV30 | CAWSGQTGSQETQYF
14 | TRBJ1-5 | TRBV20-1 | CSASTRGVSQPQHF
13 | TRBJ1-2 | TRBV29-1 | CSATRGTNYGYTF
14 | TRBJ2-7 | TRBV28 | CASLAATRSYEQYF